The rows below give T cell receptor beta chains drawn from one sample of a study. TCRdb re-called the 5' RACE reads through MiXCR, storing one row per CDR3 protein. The repertoire has around 21,000 distinct CDR3 sequences, approximately 28% of them found once; the top ten carry 2% to 2.5%. The sequenced sample consisted of tumor-infiltrating naive CD4+ T cells sorted from the breast tumor. The receptors shown here come from a female donor with breast cancer. Both conserved end residues are part of each CDR3. The order of the fields is J gene, D gene, V gene, clone size, CDR3 protein, CDR3 DNA. The D gene is left open where the match is weak. Size is stated for part of the rows, as once, few or many counts, or as a class when the clone is expanded.

TRBJ1-4	TRBD1	TRBV30	many	CAWSVGTGGEKLFF	TGTGCCTGGAGTGTTGGGACAGGGGGTGAAAAACTGTTTTTT
TRBJ2-3	TRBD2	TRBV24-1	many	CATSPSGRYTDTQYF	TGTGCCACCAGTCCTAGCGGGAGATACACAGATACGCAGTATTTT
TRBJ1-6	NA	TRBV4-1	few	CASSQGTYNSPLHF	TGCGCCAGCAGCCAGGGTACCTATAATTCACCCCTTCACTTT
TRBJ1-1	NA	TRBV6-5	many	CASSYEGSLMNTEAFF	TGTGCCAGCAGTTACGAGGGATCCCTAATGAACACTGAAGCTTTCTTT
TRBJ1-1	NA	TRBV11-2	NA	CASSLVAGKNTEAFF	TGTGCCAGCAGCTTAGTGGCGGGGAAGAACACTGAAGCTTTCTTT
TRBJ2-7	TRBD1	TRBV6-1	NA	CASMRQGIVYEQYF	TGTGCCAGCATGAGACAGGGGATTGTCTACGAGCAGTACTTC
TRBJ2-4	NA	TRBV20-1	NA	CGARDQETKNIQYF	TGCGGTGCTAGGGATCAGGAGACCAAAAACATTCAGTACTTC
TRBJ1-1	NA	TRBV29-1	few	CSVEDRTGGTEAFF	TGCAGCGTTGAAGACCGGACGGGGGGCACTGAAGCTTTCTTT
TRBJ2-1	TRBD2	TRBV5-1	few	CASSLAREGRDEQFF	TGCGCCAGCAGCTTGGCCCGGGAGGGCCGGGATGAGCAGTTCTTC
TRBJ2-1	TRBD2	TRBV5-6	few	CASSWGIREGPSYNEQFF	TGTGCCAGCAGCTGGGGGATACGGGAGGGCCCCTCCTACAATGAGCAGTTCTTC
TRBJ1-5	NA	TRBV10-3	few	CAIWGGGNQPQHF	TGTGCCATCTGGGGGGGGGGCAATCAGCCCCAGCATTTT
TRBJ2-7	TRBD1	TRBV6-5	many	CASSYTGTAYEQYF	TGTGCCAGCAGTTACACAGGGACAGCCTACGAGCAGTACTTC
TRBJ2-3	NA	TRBV6-6	NA	CASRRPPTDTQYF	TGTGCCAGCAGGAGGCCCCCCACAGATACGCAGTATTTT
TRBJ1-2	TRBD1	TRBV7-9	many	CASSLSDRGLYGYTF	TGTGCCAGCAGCTTAAGTGACAGGGGGCTCTATGGCTACACCTTC
TRBJ2-1	TRBD2	TRBV7-3	medium-sized	CASRPTSGSNRNEQFF	TGTGCCAGCAGACCTACTAGCGGGAGTAATCGCAATGAGCAGTTCTTC
TRBJ1-4	NA	TRBV28	NA	CASSLFGPLNEKLFF	TGTGCCAGCAGTTTATTTGGTCCCCTTAATGAAAAACTGTTTTTT